The 9 T cell receptor beta chains in this list originate from one sample, sequenced in a study of blood T cell repertoires in COVID-19. The repertoire was sequenced with immunoSEQ multiplex PCR; TCRdb's copy has only in-frame clones and lacks some. The sample has 100,000 to 120,000 clones; approximately 90% are singletons. Sequenced input: peripheral blood. The receptor set was obtained from a woman between 50 and 59 years old with acute or convalescent COVID-19.

The V gene is TRBV25-1, the J gene TRBJ1-3; 7 nucleotides align to TRBD1. The CDR3 has 14 amino acids. Germline lookup yields CDR1 MGHDK and CDR2 SYGVNS. The trim removed 8 bases at V and 3 bases at J, leaving 7 bases unmatched. CDR3 sequence (DNA): TGTGCCAGCGACCCAGGGGGGCATGGAAACACCATATATTTT. It yields the protein CASDPGGHGNTIYF.

The chain uses TRBV15 and TRBJ1-3; D might be TRBD1 (6 bases). This CDR3 is 15 amino acids long. V was trimmed by 0 bases and J by 4 bases, leaving 10 bases between them. Germline CDR1 and CDR2: LNHNV and YYDKDF (reference sequence). CDR3: CATSRDPGEGNTIYF. The CDR3 DNA reads TGTGCCACCAGCAGAGATCCAGGGGAGGGAAACACCATATATTTT.

The genes are TRBV25-1 and TRBJ1-5; tentatively, D is TRBD1 (6 bases). The CDR3 loop spans 15 amino acids. V lost 2 bases to trimming and J lost 3 bases, with 11 bases between them. Germline CDR1 is MGHDK and CDR2 is SYGVNS. The CDR3 DNA follows: TGTGCCAGCAGTGAAAGGTGGACAGACAATCAGCCCCAGCATTTT. Translating it yields CASSERWTDNQPQHF.

The chain has TRBV28 and TRBJ2-3; weak D call: TRBD2 (6 bases). The CDR3 is 14 residues long. Trimming pared 2 bases from V and 2 bases from J, leaving 8 bases between. CDR1 is MDHEN and CDR2 is SYDVKM in the germline V gene. CDR3 in amino acids: CASSLGGNTDTQYF. DNA of the CDR3: TGTGCCAGCAGTTTAGGCGGGAACACAGATACGCAGTATTTT.

This clone appeared once. V and J are TRBV2 and TRBJ2-5, with 9 bases identical to TRBD2. The germline CDR1 and CDR2 sequences are SNHLY and FYNNEI. This CDR3 has 16 residues. CDR3 region: CASQAERAGGQLTQYF. DNA of the CDR3: TGTGCTTCGCAAGCCGAGAGGGCGGGGGGGCAATTGACCCAGTACTTC.

The sample holds a few counts of this clone. The rearrangement links TRBV30 to TRBJ1-2, with D maybe TRBD1 (5 bases). CDR1 GTSNPN and CDR2 SVGIG come from the germline V gene (reference sequence). The length of the CDR3 is 15 residues. The ends were cut back, 5 bases at V and 0 bases at J, with 16 bases in the middle. CDR3 sequence: CAWPSDSLSNYGYTF. DNA of the CDR3: TGTGCCTGGCCCTCCGACAGCCTGTCTAACTATGGCTACACCTTC.

The V gene is TRBV12-5, the J gene TRBJ1-2; 7 bases match TRBD1. Losses at the gene ends were 0 bases for V and 6 bases for J; bases not matched to a gene: 16. CDR1 LGHNT and CDR2 FRNRAP come from the germline V gene. This CDR3 region has 18 residues. CDR3 amino acids: CASGLVLLGKQGLDGYTF. The CDR3 nucleotides read TGTGCTAGTGGTTTGGTACTTTTAGGGAAACAGGGGTTGGATGGCTACACCTTC.

On this clone itself: The conserved phenylalanine or tryptophan normally closing the CDR3 is absent here, so this likely arose from a read error. J is TRBJ1-2 and V is TRBV25-1; 8 nucleotides line up with TRBD1. CDR3 length: 14 residues. J lost 4 bases, V lost 4 bases, and 5 bases had no gene match. CDR1 and CDR2 from the germline V gene are MGHDK and SYGVNS. This CDR3 reads CASSGQGQGYGYTL. The CDR3 DNA reads as TGTGCCAGCAGTGGACAGGGGCAGGGCTATGGCTACACCCTC.

The CDR3 loop reads CASSPLGQGYQETQYF. The CDR3 bases are TGTGCCAGCTCACCACTAGGACAGGGGTACCAAGAGACCCAGTACTTC. The chain has TRBV18 and TRBJ2-5; the match to TRBD1 covers 9 bases. The V segment lost 1 base and the J segment 0 bases; nucleotides outside the gene matches: 3. CDR3 length equals 16 residues. The germline V gene encodes CDR1 KGHSH and CDR2 LQKENI.